The 5 T cell receptor beta chains below all came from one sample that was sequenced in a study of CD8 T cells in ankylosing spondylitis. Study results and limitations: What appeared characteristic of ankylosing spondylitis blood was a TCR beta motif of about eight highly homologous variants.

TCRdb fed the 5' RACE reads into MiXCR, producing one record per CDR3 protein. The sample gives around 430,000 distinct CDR3 sequences, approximately 17% of which show up once; 0.95% to 1.1% is in the top ten. These TCRs' antigens remain unknown. Material for sequencing was blood, either unsorted or a sorted T cell fraction (not recorded which). These receptors all come from a male donor with ankylosing spondylitis.

This clonotype has a handful of counts. The chain uses TRBV7-3 and TRBJ1-2; unclear D gene. The germline gives CDR1 SGHTA, CDR2 FQGTGA. Trimming left V 2 bases short and J 4 bases short, with 11 bases between. This CDR3 spans 14 amino acids. The CDR3 loop reads CASSLLPTSYGYTF. The CDR3 DNA follows: TGTGCCAGCAGCTTACTCCCGACGAGCTATGGCTACACCTTC.

There are many counts of this clonotype. The gene calls are TRBV20-1 and TRBJ2-1; either TRBD1 or TRBD2 may fit D (6 bases each). The V end was cut by 3 bases, the J end by 7 bases, with 13 bases between. This CDR3 has 13 amino acids. Germline values: CDR1 DFQATT, CDR2 SNEGSKA (reference sequence). The CDR3 DNA follows: TGCAGTGCTAGGGGGGGCAGGGGAAATGAGCAGTTCTTC. It encodes CSARGGRGNEQFF.

There are a few counts of this clonotype. V gene TRBV2 combines with J gene TRBJ1-6; D gene unclear. Germline V gene data show CDR1 as SNHLY and CDR2 as FYNNEI. This CDR3 comprises 14 residues. V shed 6 bases and J shed 9 bases, with 15 bases lying between them. The CDR3: CASSRSATASPLHF. CDR3 nucleotides: TGTGCCAGCAGCCGATCTGCCACGGCTTCACCCCTCCACTTT.

A few counts support this clonotype. The V gene is TRBV20-1, the J gene TRBJ2-7; D unclear. CDR3 length: 13 amino acids. The germline gives CDR1 DFQATT, CDR2 SNEGSKA (reference sequence). Trimming removed 5 bases at V and 4 bases at J, with 15 bases between. CDR3 nucleotide sequence: TGCAGTGCTCATGCGACCGCAATTTACGAGCAGTACTTC. Its translation is CSAHATAIYEQYF.

This clonotype has just a few counts. The chain is built from TRBV6-1 and TRBJ1-1, with unresolved D. V dropped 7 bases and J dropped 2 bases, with 14 bases sitting between them. This CDR3 comprises 14 residues. Germline loops: CDR1 MNHNS, CDR2 SASEGT. The CDR3 nucleotides are TGTGCCAGCACGAGAGACGGCAGCAACACTGAAGCTTTCTTT. This encodes CASTRDGSNTEAFF.